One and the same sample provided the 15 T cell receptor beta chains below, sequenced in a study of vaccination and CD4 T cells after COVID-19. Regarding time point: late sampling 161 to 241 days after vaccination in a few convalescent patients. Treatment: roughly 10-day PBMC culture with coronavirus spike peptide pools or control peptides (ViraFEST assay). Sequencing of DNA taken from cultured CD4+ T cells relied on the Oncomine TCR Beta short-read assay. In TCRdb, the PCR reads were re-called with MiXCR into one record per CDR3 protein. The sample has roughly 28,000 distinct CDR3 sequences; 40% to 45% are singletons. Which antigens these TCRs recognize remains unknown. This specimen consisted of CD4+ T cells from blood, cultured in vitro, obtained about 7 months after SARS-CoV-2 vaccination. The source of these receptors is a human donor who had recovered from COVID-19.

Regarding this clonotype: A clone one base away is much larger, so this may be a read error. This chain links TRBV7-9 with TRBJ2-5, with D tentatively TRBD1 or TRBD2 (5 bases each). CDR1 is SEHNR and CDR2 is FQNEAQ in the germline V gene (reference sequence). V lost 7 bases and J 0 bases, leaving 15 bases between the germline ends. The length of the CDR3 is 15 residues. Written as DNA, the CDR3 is TGTGCCAGCAACTCCCGGGACGGTCACCAAGAGACCCAGTACTTC. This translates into CASNSRDGHQETQYF.

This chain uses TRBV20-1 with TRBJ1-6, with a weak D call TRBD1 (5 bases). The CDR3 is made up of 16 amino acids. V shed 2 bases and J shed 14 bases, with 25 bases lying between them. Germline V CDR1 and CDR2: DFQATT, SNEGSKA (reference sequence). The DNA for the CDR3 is TGCAGTGCTAGACCCTCCCGCGGACCGGCTCGGGGGTCCCTCCACTTT. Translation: CSARPSRGPARGSLHF.

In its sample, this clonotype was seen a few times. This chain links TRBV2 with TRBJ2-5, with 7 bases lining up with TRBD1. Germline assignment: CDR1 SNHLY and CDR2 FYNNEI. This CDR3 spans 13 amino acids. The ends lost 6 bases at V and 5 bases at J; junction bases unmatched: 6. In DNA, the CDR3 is TGTGCCAGCAGCTGGGACAGCGTGGAGACCCAGTACTTC. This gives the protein CASSWDSVETQYF.

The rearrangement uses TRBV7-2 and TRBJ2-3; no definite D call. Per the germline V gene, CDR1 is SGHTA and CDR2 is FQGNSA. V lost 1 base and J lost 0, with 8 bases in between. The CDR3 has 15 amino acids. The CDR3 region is CASSLERSSTDTQYF. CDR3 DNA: TGTGCCAGCAGCTTAGAACGGTCTAGCACAGATACGCAGTATTTT.

The CDR3 protein is CASSFPTGEQYF. The CDR3 DNA sequence: TGTGCCAGCAGCTTCCCAACGGGCGAGCAGTACTTC. The chain employs TRBV7-9 and TRBJ2-1; D remains unclear. The J call may not be correct, given that the DNA end is closer to TRBJ2-7. This CDR3 contains 12 residues. Germline lookup yields CDR1 SEHNR and CDR2 FQNEAQ (reference sequence).

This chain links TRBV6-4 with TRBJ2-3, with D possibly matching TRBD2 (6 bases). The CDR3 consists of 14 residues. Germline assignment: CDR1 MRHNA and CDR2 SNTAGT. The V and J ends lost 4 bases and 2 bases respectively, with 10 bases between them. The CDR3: CASSVAAYTDTQYF. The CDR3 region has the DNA TGTGCCAGCAGTGTAGCGGCGTACACAGATACGCAGTATTTT.

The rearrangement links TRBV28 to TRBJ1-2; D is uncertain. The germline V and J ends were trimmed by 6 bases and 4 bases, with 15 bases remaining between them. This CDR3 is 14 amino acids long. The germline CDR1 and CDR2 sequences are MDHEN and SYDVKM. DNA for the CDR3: TGTGCCAGCAGGCCCACAGCACTTGGCTATGGCTACACCTTC. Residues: CASRPTALGYGYTF.

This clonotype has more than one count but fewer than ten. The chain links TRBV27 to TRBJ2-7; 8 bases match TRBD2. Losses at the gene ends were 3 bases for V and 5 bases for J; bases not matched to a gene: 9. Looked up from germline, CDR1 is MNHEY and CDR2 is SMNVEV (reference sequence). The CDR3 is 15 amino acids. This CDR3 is CASSFWGGRLHEQYF. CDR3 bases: TGTGCCAGCAGTTTTTGGGGCGGGAGGCTCCACGAGCAGTACTTC.

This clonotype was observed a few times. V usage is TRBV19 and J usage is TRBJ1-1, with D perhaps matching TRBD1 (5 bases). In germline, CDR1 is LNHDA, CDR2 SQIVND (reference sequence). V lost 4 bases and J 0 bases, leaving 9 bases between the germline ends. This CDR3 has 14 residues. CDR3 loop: CASSKRQLNTEAFF. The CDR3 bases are TGTGCCAGTAGTAAGAGACAGTTGAACACTGAAGCTTTCTTT.

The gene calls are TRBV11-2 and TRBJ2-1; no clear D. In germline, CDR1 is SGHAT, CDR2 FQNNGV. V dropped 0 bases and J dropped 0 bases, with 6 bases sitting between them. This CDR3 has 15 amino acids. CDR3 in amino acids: CASSLDWSSYNEQFF. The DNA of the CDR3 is TGTGCCAGCAGCTTAGACTGGTCCTCCTACAATGAGCAGTTCTTC.

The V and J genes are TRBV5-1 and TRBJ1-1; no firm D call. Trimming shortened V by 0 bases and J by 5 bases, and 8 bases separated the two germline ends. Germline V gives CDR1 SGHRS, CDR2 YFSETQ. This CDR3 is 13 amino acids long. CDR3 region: CASSLVTETEAFF. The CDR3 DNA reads TGCGCCAGCAGCTTGGTGACCGAGACTGAAGCTTTCTTT.

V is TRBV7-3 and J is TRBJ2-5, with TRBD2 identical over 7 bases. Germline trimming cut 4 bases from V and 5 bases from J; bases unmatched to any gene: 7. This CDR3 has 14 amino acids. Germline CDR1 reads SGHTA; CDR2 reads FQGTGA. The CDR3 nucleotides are TGTGCCAGCAGCTCTAGCGGTCAGGAGGAGACCCAGTACTTC. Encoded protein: CASSSSGQEETQYF. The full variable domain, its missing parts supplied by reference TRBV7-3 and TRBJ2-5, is GAGVSQTPSNKVTEKGKYVELRCDPISGHTALYWYRQSLGQGPEFLIYFQGTGAADDSGLPNDRFFAVRPEGSVSTLKIQRTERGDSAVYLCASSSSGQEETQYFGPGTRLLVL.

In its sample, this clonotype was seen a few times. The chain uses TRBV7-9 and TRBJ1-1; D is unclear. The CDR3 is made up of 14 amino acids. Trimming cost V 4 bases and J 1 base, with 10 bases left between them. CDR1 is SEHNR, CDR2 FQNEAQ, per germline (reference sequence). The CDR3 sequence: CASSYGPTNTEAFF. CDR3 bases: TGTGCCAGCAGCTATGGACCGACGAACACTGAAGCTTTCTTT.

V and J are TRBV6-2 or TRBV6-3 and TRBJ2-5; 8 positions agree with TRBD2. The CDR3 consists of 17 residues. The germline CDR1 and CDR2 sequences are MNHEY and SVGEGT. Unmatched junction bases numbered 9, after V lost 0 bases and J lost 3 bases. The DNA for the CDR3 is TGTGCCAGCAGTTACTCCATAGCGGGGATTGAGAAAGAGACCCAGTACTTC. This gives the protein CASSYSIAGIEKETQYF.

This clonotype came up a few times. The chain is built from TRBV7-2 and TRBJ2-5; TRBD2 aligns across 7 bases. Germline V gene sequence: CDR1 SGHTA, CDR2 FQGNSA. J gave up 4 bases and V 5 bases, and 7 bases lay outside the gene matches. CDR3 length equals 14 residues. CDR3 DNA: TGTGCCAGCAGCGGTCGGGTAGCGGGAGAGACCCAGTACTTC. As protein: CASSGRVAGETQYF.